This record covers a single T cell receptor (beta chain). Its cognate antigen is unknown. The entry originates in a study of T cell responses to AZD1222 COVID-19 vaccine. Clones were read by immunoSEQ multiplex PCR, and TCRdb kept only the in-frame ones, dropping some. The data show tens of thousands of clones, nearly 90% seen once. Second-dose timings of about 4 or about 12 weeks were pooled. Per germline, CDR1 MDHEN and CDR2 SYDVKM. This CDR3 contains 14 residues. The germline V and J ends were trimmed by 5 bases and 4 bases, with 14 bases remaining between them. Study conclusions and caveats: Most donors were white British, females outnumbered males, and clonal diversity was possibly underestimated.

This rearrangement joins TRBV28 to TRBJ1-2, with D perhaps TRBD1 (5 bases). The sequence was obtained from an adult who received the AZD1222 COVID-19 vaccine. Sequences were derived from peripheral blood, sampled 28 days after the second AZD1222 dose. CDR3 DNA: TGTGCCAGCAGTCCCTATCAGGGAGGCTATGGCTACACCTTC. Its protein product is CASSPYQGGYGYTF.